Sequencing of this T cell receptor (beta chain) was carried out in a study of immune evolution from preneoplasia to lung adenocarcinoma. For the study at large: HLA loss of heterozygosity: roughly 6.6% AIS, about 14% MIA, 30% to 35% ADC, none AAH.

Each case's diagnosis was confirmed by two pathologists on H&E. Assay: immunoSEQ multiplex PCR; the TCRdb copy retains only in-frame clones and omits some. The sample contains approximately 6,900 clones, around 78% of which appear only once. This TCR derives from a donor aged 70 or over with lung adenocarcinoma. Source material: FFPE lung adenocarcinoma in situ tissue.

The CDR3, as DNA: TGTGCCAGCAGTGAGGAGGAAGAGGGCACTGAAGCTTTCTTT. It specifies CASSEEEEGTEAFF. The rearrangement links TRBV25-1 to TRBJ1-1; D gene unclear. The CDR3 is made up of 14 amino acids. The ends were cut back, 3 bases at V and 4 bases at J, with 12 bases in the middle. Germline values: CDR1 MGHDK, CDR2 SYGVNS.